Listed here are 5 T cell receptor beta chains from one sample, sequenced in a study of multiple sclerosis patients with progressive multifocal leukoencephalopathy. This table comes from immunoSEQ multiplex PCR, and its TCRdb copy is limited to in-frame clones, with some not included. This table holds 30,000 or so clones, around 90% found once. Time point noted: about a year of natalizumab therapy. The starting material was PBMCs, obtained from a patient treated with natalizumab. The receptor source for this set is a human donor with multiple sclerosis.

V gene TRBV29-1 combines with J gene TRBJ1-2; 8 bases fit TRBD1. CDR1 is SQVTM, CDR2 ANQGSEA, per germline. Losses at the gene ends were 5 bases for V and 6 bases for J; bases not matched to a gene: 2. The CDR3 runs to 11 residues. Written as DNA, the CDR3 is TGCAGCGTTCCAGGGGGCGATGGCTACACCTTC. This gives the protein CSVPGGDGYTF.

CDR3 bases: TGTGCCAGCAGCTCCTCAGAGAGGGGAGGTAGGAACACTGAAGCTTTCTTT. Its translation is CASSSSERGGRNTEAFF. The rearrangement links TRBV13 to TRBJ1-1; a weak D match, TRBD1 (5 bases). The CDR3 has 17 amino acids. V was trimmed by 4 bases and J by 1 base, leaving 19 bases between them. Germline assignment: CDR1 PRHDT and CDR2 FYEKMQ (reference sequence).

The rearrangement joins TRBV19 to TRBJ1-1; 7 positions match TRBD1. Germline trimming cut 6 bases from V and 8 bases from J; bases unmatched to any gene: 3. This CDR3 is built from 11 residues. Germline V CDR1 and CDR2: LNHDA, SQIVND (reference sequence). This chain's CDR3 is CASSLGGEAFF. The DNA for the CDR3 is TGTGCCAGTAGCCTAGGGGGCGAAGCTTTCTTT.

The CDR3 region has the DNA TGTGCTAGTGGTTTTCCAGGGGACTCAGTGAATGAGCAGTTCTTC. This encodes CASGFPGDSVNEQFF. The J gene is TRBJ2-1, the V gene TRBV12-5; D could derive from TRBD1 or TRBD2 (6 bases each). The V end was cut by 3 bases, the J end by 7 bases, with 16 bases between. Germline V CDR1 and CDR2: LGHNT, FRNRAP. This CDR3 spans 15 amino acids.

The V gene is TRBV4-1, the J gene TRBJ1-1; 8 bases align to TRBD1. Germline trimming cut 3 bases from V and 6 bases from J; bases unmatched to any gene: 0. The CDR3 runs to 12 residues. Germline loops: CDR1 MGHRA, CDR2 YSYEKL. The CDR3 DNA reads TGCGCCAGCAGCCAGGACAGGGCTGAAGCTTTCTTT. Amino acids: CASSQDRAEAFF.